Listed here is a single TCR beta chain. Antigen specificity is unknown. V was cut by 1 base and J by 4 bases, with 8 bases left in between. The germline V gene has CDR1 SGHDT and CDR2 YYEEEE. This CDR3 has 14 amino acids. The sample originates from a study of beta chain features in type 1 diabetes. Whole-study findings and limits: The study found moderately but significantly shorter TCRB CDR3s in all four CD4+ subsets of Type 1 diabetes patients. High TCR expression in some cells could lead to their over-representation in cDNA sequencing.

As every portion of the isolated RNA was reverse transcribed, the sequencing read expressed TCRB transcripts. It was found that naive, central memory and regulatory T cell samples averaged approximately 3.5 million reads. Generated by immunoSEQ multiplex PCR, the TCRdb table keeps only in-frame clones and is missing some. The repertoire has hundreds of thousands of clones, 14% of them found once; the top ten carry less than 0.02%. V gene TRBV5-6 combines with J gene TRBJ2-2, with no clear D. Specimen: naive CD4+ T cells from blood. The sequence derives from a man aged 25 to 40 with type 1 diabetes. This chain's CDR3 is CASSLSKSTGELFF. The DNA of the CDR3 is TGTGCCAGCAGCTTGTCGAAGAGCACCGGGGAGCTGTTTTTT.